This T cell receptor (beta chain) appears in the sequencing data of a study of blood T cell repertoires in COVID-19. Study context: Samples of COVID-19 (acute and convalescent) were obtained from the United States, Italy and Spain. The cDNA or gDNA used as material had been derived from T cells, B-cell-depleted T cells, or PBMCs.

Germline CDR1 SGHRS, CDR2 YFSETQ. The CDR3 totals 15 residues. The V end was cut by 2 bases, the J end by 0 bases, with 9 bases between. Method: immunoSEQ multiplex PCR; TCRdb's copy keeps in-frame clones and lacks some. The sample lists 190,000 or so clones, 87% occurring once. This receptor was identified in a man aged 60-69 years who had recovered from COVID-19. What was sequenced was peripheral blood. The chain has TRBV5-1 and TRBJ2-1; no clear D. CDR3 in amino acids: CASSFMLSSYNEQFF. CDR3 in DNA: TGCGCCAGCAGCTTCATGTTGAGCTCCTACAATGAGCAGTTCTTC.